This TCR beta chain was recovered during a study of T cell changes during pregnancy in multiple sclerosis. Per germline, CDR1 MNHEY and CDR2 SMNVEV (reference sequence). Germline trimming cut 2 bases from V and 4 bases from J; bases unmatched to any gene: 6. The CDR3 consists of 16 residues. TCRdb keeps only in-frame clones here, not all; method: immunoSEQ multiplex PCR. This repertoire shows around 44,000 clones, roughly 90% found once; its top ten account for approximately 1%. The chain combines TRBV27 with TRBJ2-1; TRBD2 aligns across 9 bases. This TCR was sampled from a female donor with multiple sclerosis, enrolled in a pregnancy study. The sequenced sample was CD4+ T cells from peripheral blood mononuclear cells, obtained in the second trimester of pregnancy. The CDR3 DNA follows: TGTGCCAGCAGTTTAAGGGCGACTAGCGGATACAATGAGCAGTTCTTC. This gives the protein CASSLRATSGYNEQFF.